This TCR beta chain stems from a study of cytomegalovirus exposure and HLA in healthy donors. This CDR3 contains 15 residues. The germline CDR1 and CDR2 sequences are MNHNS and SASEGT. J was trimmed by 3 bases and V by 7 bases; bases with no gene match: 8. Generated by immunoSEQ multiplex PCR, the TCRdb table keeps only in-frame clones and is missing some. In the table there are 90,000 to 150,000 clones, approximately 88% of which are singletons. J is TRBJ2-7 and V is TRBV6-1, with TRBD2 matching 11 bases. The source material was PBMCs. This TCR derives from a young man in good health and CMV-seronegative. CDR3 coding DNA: TGTGCCAGCAACCGCGGGACTAGCGGAGACTACGAGCAGTACTTC. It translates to CASNRGTSGDYEQYF.